Listed here are 11 T cell receptor beta chains from one sample, sequenced in a study of T cell responses to AZD1222 COVID-19 vaccine. TCRdb keeps only in-frame clones here, not all; method: immunoSEQ multiplex PCR. The sample shows approximately 100,000 clones, 80% to 90% of them seen only once. This sample comprised peripheral blood, obtained on day 0 of AZD1222 vaccination. The receptors come from an adult in good health.

V gene TRBV27 combines with J gene TRBJ1-1; the match to TRBD1 covers 7 bases. The CDR3 extends over 15 amino acids. With V trimmed by 5 bases and J by 2 bases, 8 bases remained unmatched. The V gene's germline CDR1 is MNHEY and CDR2 SMNVEV (reference sequence). CDR3 in amino acids: CASSLPGGLNTEAFF. CDR3 nucleotides: TGTGCCAGCAGTCTTCCAGGGGGGCTAAACACTGAAGCTTTCTTT.

This chain uses TRBV10-3 with TRBJ1-2; TRBD1 aligns across 7 bases. CDR1 is ENHRY, CDR2 SYGVKD, per germline. The V segment lost 4 bases and the J segment 8 bases; nucleotides outside the gene matches: 4. The CDR3 is made up of 12 amino acids. CDR3 in amino acids: CAISGQGIGYTF. For the CDR3, the DNA is TGTGCCATCAGTGGACAGGGAATCGGCTACACCTTC.

The rearrangement links TRBV27 to TRBJ1-2, with 7 bases matching TRBD1. Unmatched junction bases numbered 15, after V lost 4 bases and J lost 4 bases. The length of the CDR3 is 17 residues. Germline V lookup: CDR1 MNHEY, CDR2 SMNVEV (reference sequence). CDR3 DNA sequence: TGTGCCAGCAGTTCCCCAGATCCCATGGGACAGTTCTATGGCTACACCTTC. Its translation: CASSSPDPMGQFYGYTF.

This chain connects TRBV7-2 to TRBJ1-2; 9 nucleotides match TRBD1. The junction had 6 bases not matched to a gene; V was cut back by 1 base and J by 0 bases. The germline V gene encodes CDR1 SGHTA and CDR2 FQGNSA. The CDR3 contains 17 residues. CDR3 DNA sequence: TGTGCCAGCAGCTTAGTACAGGGGGCAGCTGCTAACTATGGCTACACCTTC. Translated: CASSLVQGAAANYGYTF.

CDR3 loop: CASSLGPLAGDNEQFF. CDR3 nucleotide sequence: TGTGCCAGCAGCTTAGGGCCCCTAGCGGGGGACAATGAGCAGTTCTTC. The V call is TRBV7-9, the J call TRBJ2-1; 10 bases agree with TRBD2. CDR3 length equals 16 residues. The germline CDR1 and CDR2 sequences are SEHNR and FQNEAQ (reference sequence). The trim removed 1 base at V and 5 bases at J, leaving 5 bases unmatched.

The table lists this clone with a few counts. The V and J genes are TRBV7-2 and TRBJ2-5; no firm D call. V lost 5 bases and J lost 4, with 14 bases in between. Germline V CDR1 and CDR2: SGHTA, FQGNSA. This CDR3 has 14 amino acids. As DNA, the CDR3 is TGTGCCAGCAGCACCGGGCTGTCTGGAGAGACCCAGTACTTC. As protein: CASSTGLSGETQYF.

V usage is TRBV2 and J usage is TRBJ1-1, with D tentatively TRBD1 (5 bases). Germline V lookup: CDR1 SNHLY, CDR2 FYNNEI. Trimming shortened V by 7 bases and J by 1 base, and 13 bases separated the two germline ends. This CDR3 comprises 14 residues. In DNA form, the CDR3 reads TGTGCCAGCACTCTGGGACCCTCGAACACTGAAGCTTTCTTT. Translating gives CASTLGPSNTEAFF.

The chain links TRBV18 to TRBJ2-7; 9 nucleotides agree with TRBD1. The V gene's germline CDR1 is KGHSH and CDR2 LQKENI. The CDR3 consists of 14 residues. The trim removed 4 bases at V and 3 bases at J, leaving 4 bases unmatched. In DNA form, the CDR3 reads TGTGCCAGCTCACTCCCGGGACAGGGCTACGAGCAGTACTTC. As protein: CASSLPGQGYEQYF.

The J gene is TRBJ1-1, the V gene TRBV5-1; D ambiguous. Between the trimmed V and J ends, which lost 0 bases and 8 bases, there was a span of 11 bases. Germline-derived CDR1 and CDR2 are SGHRS and YFSETQ. The CDR3 contains 13 residues. CDR3 bases: TGCGCCAGCAGCTTGGCCGTTGCCGGGGAAGCTTTCTTT. Its translation is CASSLAVAGEAFF. Variable domain in full (rest from reference TRBV5-1 and TRBJ1-1): KAGVTQTPRYLIKTRGQQVTLSCSPISGHRSVSWYQQTPGQGLQFLFEYFSETQRNKGNFPGRFSGRQFSNSRSEMNVSTLELGDSALYLCASSLAVAGEAFFGQGTRLTVV.

The chain employs TRBV12-3 or TRBV12-4 and TRBJ2-2; D not resolved. The V gene lost 7 bases and the J gene lost 6 bases, with 12 bases spanning the gap. CDR3 length equals 13 residues. The CDR3, as DNA: TGTGCCAGCACCCTCCAACCGTCCGGGGAGCTGTTTTTT. Translating gives CASTLQPSGELFF.

This rearrangement joins TRBV5-8 to TRBJ1-5; 10 bases map to TRBD1. V was clipped by 4 bases and J by 2 bases; unmatched bases: 6. The CDR3 runs to 16 residues. Germline CDR1 and CDR2: SGHTS and YDEGEE. The CDR3 region is CASSLGTGARNQPQHF. The CDR3 bases are TGTGCCAGCAGCCTCGGGACAGGGGCGCGCAATCAGCCCCAGCATTTT.